The rows below give T cell receptor beta chains drawn from one sample of a study of T cell responses to AZD1222 COVID-19 vaccine. Produced via immunoSEQ multiplex PCR; TCRdb's table is partial and in-frame only. The sample has some 110,000 clones; about 90% are singletons. The sample consisted of peripheral blood, taken on day 0 of AZD1222 vaccination. These receptors originate from an adult in good health. CDR3s include the opening cysteine and the closing phenylalanine or tryptophan. A D gene is named only where the DNA matches it firmly. Clone size is shown for a subset of rows, as once, few, many or a class of expanded clone.

TRBJ1-2,TRBV7-5,NA,NA,TGTGCCAGAAGCCCGAGACAGGGGTCGCTTCGAGGCTACACCTTC,CARSPRQGSLRGYTF
TRBJ2-4,TRBV5-1,TRBD2,NA,TGCGCCAGCAGCCCCACGGCTAGCGGGAGCTCAAAAAACATTCAGTACTTC,CASSPTASGSSKNIQYF
TRBJ2-1,TRBV12-3/TRBV12-4,NA,NA,TGTGCCAGCAGCCCTTCCTATGAGCAGTTCTTC,CASSPSYEQFF
TRBJ2-3,TRBV7-3,NA,once,TGTGCCAGCAGCCCCGGGTCCGGCACAGATACGCAGTATTTT,CASSPGSGTDTQYF
TRBJ2-2,TRBV6-5,NA,once,TGTGCCAGCACCGGCTGGCTCGGGAACACCGGGGAGCTGTTTTTT,CASTGWLGNTGELFF
TRBJ1-4,TRBV30,NA,NA,TGTGCCTGGAGTGTTTGGGGGGGGGTTAATGAAAAACTGTTTTTT,CAWSVWGGVNEKLFF
TRBJ2-1,TRBV5-1,NA,NA,TGCGCCAGCAGCGTCAGGGATTTAGACAATGAGCAGTTCTTC,CASSVRDLDNEQFF
TRBJ1-2,TRBV2,NA,NA,TGTGCCAGCAGTCCTCAAGGGGCGTATAGCTATGGCTACACCTTC,CASSPQGAYSYGYTF
TRBJ1-4,TRBV5-1,NA,once,TGCGCCAGCAGCCTGCGGCAGGGTAATGAAAAACTGTTTTTT,CASSLRQGNEKLFF
TRBJ2-7,TRBV19,NA,NA,TGTGCCAGTAGTACAGAGACAGGTTTGTCGTCGAGGCAGTACTTC,CASSTETGLSSRQYF
TRBJ2-7,TRBV24-1,TRBD2,NA,TGTGCCACCAGTGACTCCAGCGGGGGGAGGGACTACGAGCAGTACTTC,CATSDSSGGRDYEQYF
TRBJ2-7,TRBV6-5,NA,NA,TGTGCCAGCAGCAGGGCGGGCGGGTACGAGCAGTACTTC,CASSRAGGYEQYF
TRBJ2-5,TRBV30,NA,NA,TGTGCCGGCGCCGGGACCAAAACAGAGACCCAGTACTTC,CAGAGTKTETQYF
TRBJ1-2,TRBV3-1/TRBV3-2,TRBD1,NA,TGTGCCAGCAGCCAGGAAGGACAGGGCCACTATGGCTACACCTTC,CASSQEGQGHYGYTF
TRBJ1-5,TRBV11-2,TRBD1,NA,TGTGCCAGCAGCTTAGGACAGGGTAATCAGCCCCAGCATTTT,CASSLGQGNQPQHF
TRBJ1-2,TRBV4-1,NA,NA,TGCGCCAGCAGCCTCGTAGGGATTGGCGGCTACACCTTC,CASSLVGIGGYTF
TRBJ1-1,TRBV2,NA,NA,TGTGCCAGCAGAGACCAGGGAAACACTGAAGCTTTCTTT,CASRDQGNTEAFF
TRBJ2-3,TRBV4-1,TRBD1,NA,TGCGCCAGCAGCCCCTGGGACAGGGTGCCCACAGATACGCAGTATTTT,CASSPWDRVPTDTQYF
TRBJ2-3,TRBV6-5,TRBD2,NA,TGTGCCAGCAAGAGCGGGGGGGTCGGCACAGATACGCAGTATTTT,CASKSGGVGTDTQYF
TRBJ2-7,TRBV4-1,NA,NA,TGCGCCAGCAGCCAAGGCCAAGGGGTAGTCAGGTACGAGCAGTACTTC,CASSQGQGVVRYEQYF
TRBJ2-7,TRBV7-9,NA,few,TGTGCCAGCAGCAAGGGAGCGAGGGGTCGAGCCCCCGAGCAGTACTTC,CASSKGARGRAPEQYF
TRBJ1-4,TRBV15,NA,NA,TGTGCCACCAGCAGAGCACCTGCAACTAATGAAAAACTGTTTTTT,CATSRAPATNEKLFF
TRBJ2-7,TRBV12-3/TRBV12-4,NA,once,TGTGCCAGCAGCTTTACTAGTTACGAGCAGTACTTC,CASSFTSYEQYF
TRBJ1-6,TRBV6-1,NA,NA,TGTGCCAGCAGTGACCGGGATCTTGATTCACCCCTCCACTTT,CASSDRDLDSPLHF
TRBJ1-5,TRBV7-8,NA,NA,TGTGCCAGCAGCTTAATATCACGACGGAATAGCAATCAGCCCCAGCATTTT,CASSLISRRNSNQPQHF
TRBJ1-1,TRBV6-2/TRBV6-3,TRBD1,NA,TGTGCCAGCAGTCAGGGGGCACTGGCTTTCTTT,CASSQGALAFF
TRBJ2-2,TRBV19,TRBD1,NA,TGTGCCAGTAGATTTGACAGGGACAACACCGGGGAGCTGTTTTTT,CASRFDRDNTGELFF
TRBJ2-1,TRBV28,NA,NA,TGTGCCAGCAGCCTGGACGGTCAGGATCTCTACAATGAGCAGTTCTTC,CASSLDGQDLYNEQFF
TRBJ2-2,TRBV5-1,NA,NA,TGCGCCAGCTCCTCGGAAGGATCGAACACCGGGGAGCTGTTTTTT,CASSSEGSNTGELFF
TRBJ2-1,TRBV7-3,TRBD2,NA,TGTGCCAGCAGCCCAAATCCTCAAACTAGCGGGAGGGCCTCCTACAATGAGCAGTTCTTC,CASSPNPQTSGRASYNEQFF
TRBJ1-2,TRBV10-2,NA,NA,TGCGCCAGCAGTGAGGGGGGTACCATTGGAGGCTACACCTTC,CASSEGGTIGGYTF
TRBJ2-7,TRBV15,NA,NA,TGTGCCACCAGCAGAGATCGGGGAGTCTCCTACGAGCAGTACTTC,CATSRDRGVSYEQYF
TRBJ2-7,TRBV6-2/TRBV6-3,NA,once,TGTGCCAGCAGTTACTCGTCCGATGCAGGGAGCTCCTACGAGCAGTACTTC,CASSYSSDAGSSYEQYF
TRBJ2-7,TRBV6-5,NA,NA,TGTGCCAGCAGACAGGGCTCCTACGAGCAGTACTTC,CASRQGSYEQYF
TRBJ2-3,TRBV12-3/TRBV12-4,NA,NA,TGTGCCAGCACTGATGCTAGCACAGATACGCAGTATTTT,CASTDASTDTQYF
TRBJ1-1,TRBV6-5,NA,NA,TGTGCCAGCAGCTCTGTTGGAGGCCGGAACACTGAAGCTTTCTTT,CASSSVGGRNTEAFF
TRBJ2-1,TRBV28,TRBD2,NA,TGTGCCAGCACAGCGGGAGGGGGCTACAATGAGCAGTTCTTC,CASTAGGGYNEQFF
TRBJ2-5,TRBV18,NA,NA,TGTGCCAGCTCACCACCGGGGGGCGGCGAGACCCAGTACTTC,CASSPPGGGETQYF
TRBJ1-4,TRBV7-9,NA,NA,TGTGCCAGCAGCTTACCAGGGACGGCGTCGGCGGAAAAACTGTTTTTT,CASSLPGTASAEKLFF
TRBJ1-4,TRBV28,TRBD1,NA,TGTGCCAGCTCCCCGAGGGGGCGAGTGGGGGAAAAACTGTTTTTT,CASSPRGRVGEKLFF
TRBJ2-7,TRBV2,TRBD1,NA,TGTGCCAGCAGTTGGACAGGGCCTAACGAGCAGTACTTC,CASSWTGPNEQYF
TRBJ1-2,TRBV30,TRBD1,NA,TGTGCCTGGAGTTCCCGGGGACAGGGGGCGCGGTATGGCTACACCTTC,CAWSSRGQGARYGYTF
TRBJ1-6,TRBV4-3,NA,NA,TGCGCCAGCAGCCAAGCTCAGACCGCACCGAATTCACCCCTCCACTTT,CASSQAQTAPNSPLHF
TRBJ2-3,TRBV28,NA,NA,TGTGCCACCCACCCGGGACTTTTCACAGATACGCAGTATTTT,CATHPGLFTDTQYF
TRBJ1-6,TRBV11-2,NA,NA,TGTGCCAGCAGCTTAGGGATTAGCTCCTATAATTCACCCCTCCACTTT,CASSLGISSYNSPLHF
TRBJ2-5,TRBV28,NA,few,TGTGCCAGCAGGGACCCGGAAGAGACCCAGTACTTC,CASRDPEETQYF
TRBJ1-1,TRBV30,TRBD1,NA,TGTGCCTGGGGGGACAGGACAAACACTGAAGCTTTCTTT,CAWGDRTNTEAFF
TRBJ1-5,TRBV7-9,NA,NA,TGTGCCAGCAGCTTAGACGGGGGCGACAATCAGCCCCAGCATTTT,CASSLDGGDNQPQHF
TRBJ1-5,TRBV6-1,NA,NA,TGTGCCAGCAGTGACAACACCAATCAGCCCCAGCATTTT,CASSDNTNQPQHF
TRBJ2-6,TRBV4-3,NA,NA,TGCGCCAGCAGCTCACAGCCAGAAGCCAACGTCCTGACTTTC,CASSSQPEANVLTF
TRBJ2-3,TRBV7-2,NA,NA,TGTGCCAGCAGTAAGGCCAATGAAGGTACGCAGTATTTT,CASSKANEGTQYF
TRBJ2-3,TRBV7-2,NA,NA,TGTGCCAGCAGCTTAGCACAGGGAACAGATACGCAGTATTTT,CASSLAQGTDTQYF
TRBJ1-5,TRBV30,NA,NA,TGTGCCGAGGGGGGGCCAGGTCAGCCCCAGCATTTT,CAEGGPGQPQHF
TRBJ2-1,TRBV7-3,NA,once,TGTGCCAGCAGCTTCCCCCCCAATGAGCAGTTCTTC,CASSFPPNEQFF
TRBJ1-2,TRBV7-2,NA,NA,TGTGCCAGCGCACAGTGGGGCTATGGCTACACCTTC,CASAQWGYGYTF
TRBJ1-2,TRBV24-1,NA,NA,TGTGCCACCAGTGATTTGGGGATTGGCTACACCTTC,CATSDLGIGYTF
TRBJ1-5,TRBV5-6,NA,NA,TGTGCCAGCAGCTTGCCGGATCAGCCCCAGCATTTT,CASSLPDQPQHF
TRBJ2-7,TRBV5-1,NA,NA,TGCGCCAGCAGCTTGCCGACTAGCTCCTACGAGCAGTACTTC,CASSLPTSSYEQYF
TRBJ1-1,TRBV28,NA,NA,TGTGCCAGTCCGGGCCCCCTAGAAGGCACTGAAGCTTTCTTT,CASPGPLEGTEAFF